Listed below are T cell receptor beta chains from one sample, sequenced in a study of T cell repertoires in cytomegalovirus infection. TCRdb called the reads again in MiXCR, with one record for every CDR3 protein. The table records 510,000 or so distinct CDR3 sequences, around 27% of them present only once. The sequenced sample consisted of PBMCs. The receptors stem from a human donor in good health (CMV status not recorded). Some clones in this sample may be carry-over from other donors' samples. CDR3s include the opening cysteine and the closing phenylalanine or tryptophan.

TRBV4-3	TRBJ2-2	CASSQSDRVAGELFF
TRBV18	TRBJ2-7	CASSPPASGRFEQYF
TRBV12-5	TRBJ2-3	CASGSEDTQYF
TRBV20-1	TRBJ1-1	CSATAFPQGVFPEAFF
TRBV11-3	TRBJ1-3	CASSLDGNTIYF
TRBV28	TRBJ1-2	CALDRGAYGYTF
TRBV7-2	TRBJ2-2	CASSSRGGPSTGELFF
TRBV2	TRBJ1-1	CASSEQTTEAFF
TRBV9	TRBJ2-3	CASSVTSAYTDTQYF
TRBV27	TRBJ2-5	CASSPTWLAPRGQETQYF
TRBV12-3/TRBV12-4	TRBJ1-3	CASSLRDTIYF
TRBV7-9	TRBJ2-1	CASSLVPGREGNEQFF
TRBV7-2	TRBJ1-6	CASRQDREHSPLHF
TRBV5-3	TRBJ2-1	CASSPDGGSSYNEQFF
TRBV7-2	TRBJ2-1	CASSLAGLAGGEQFF
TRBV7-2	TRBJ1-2	CASSLVYRGDYGYTF
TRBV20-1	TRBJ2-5	CSAILAGVETQYF
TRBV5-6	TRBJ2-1	CASSSTASSYNEQFF
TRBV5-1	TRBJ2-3	CASSFGNVRTAFLKDTQYF
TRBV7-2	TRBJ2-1	CASSDGLAGGYEQFF
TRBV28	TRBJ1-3	CASRRTGIDSGNTIYF
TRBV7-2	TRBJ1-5	CASSLGAEPQHF
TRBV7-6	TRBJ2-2	CASSLVAAPIAGELFF
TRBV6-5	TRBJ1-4	CASSYSQGGEKLFF
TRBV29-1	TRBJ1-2	CSVEARGGYTF
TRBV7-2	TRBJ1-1	CASSLALTANTEAFF
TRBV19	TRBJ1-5	CASSRAGATSQHF
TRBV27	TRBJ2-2	CASRIVGRGRLGELFF
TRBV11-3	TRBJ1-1	CASSTGGTGTGTEAFF
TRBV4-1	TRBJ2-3	CASSLGTSSFDYTDTQYF
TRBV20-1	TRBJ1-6	CSAPQGSLYNSPLHF
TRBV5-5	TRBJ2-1	CASSLGASSDEQFF
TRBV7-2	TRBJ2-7	CASSSGSSQYEQYF
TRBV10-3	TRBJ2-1	CAIGSGSYNEQFF
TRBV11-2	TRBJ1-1	CASSFGQGRNTEAFF
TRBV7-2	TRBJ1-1	CASSLGPGPTEAFF
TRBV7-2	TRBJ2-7	CASRQGPGVPYEQYF
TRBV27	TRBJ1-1	CASQPQGAGRTEAFF
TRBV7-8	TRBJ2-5	CASSLAGTGGRETQYF
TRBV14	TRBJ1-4	CASSRQPLGRNEKLFF
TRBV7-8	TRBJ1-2	CASSLGINYSYTF